These 27 T cell receptor beta chains share one sample of origin, sequenced in a study of T cells in Graves' hyperthyroidism and ophthalmopathy. Amplification targeted TCR beta CDR3 regions from RNA transcripts. The HTBI primer set drove a first-round RT-PCR of the TCR CDR3. TCRdb re-analysed the multiplex PCR reads in MiXCR, keeping a single row per CDR3 protein. The sample includes about 350,000 distinct CDR3 sequences, approximately 20% of them seen just once. Sequencing was done on a sample of blood. The receptors stem from a woman in her late teens or twenties with Graves' hyperthyroidism.

This clonotype has a count of ten or more. The V call is TRBV2, the J call TRBJ2-4; D is uncertain. This CDR3 has 16 residues. Between the trimmed V and J ends, which lost 3 bases and 2 bases, there was a span of 14 bases. Germline V gene data show CDR1 as SNHLY and CDR2 as FYNNEI. The CDR3 DNA is TGTGCCAGCAGTGAGGGGATGGGTCTAACCAAAAACATTCAGTACTTC. This sequence encodes CASSEGMGLTKNIQYF.

This clonotype was recorded many times. The rearrangement links TRBV2 to TRBJ1-1; D is ambiguous. The CDR3 is 13 amino acids. Germline V gene sequence: CDR1 SNHLY, CDR2 FYNNEI. V was trimmed by 7 bases and J by 11 bases, leaving 20 bases between them. CDR3: CASTSLEGEGAFF. The CDR3 bases are TGTGCCAGCACTTCACTAGAGGGAGAAGGGGCTTTCTTT.

This clonotype has at least ten counts. V and J are TRBV12-3 or TRBV12-4 and TRBJ1-1, with D unresolved. This CDR3 has 11 amino acids. Trimming took 6 bases from V and 4 from J, leaving 6 bases between them. The CDR3 spells CASSPSTEAFF. In nucleotides, the CDR3 is TGTGCCAGCAGCCCGAGCACTGAAGCTTTCTTT.

This clonotype was seen repeatedly, ten times or more. V and J are TRBV5-1 and TRBJ2-7, with 10 positions matching TRBD2. J lost 5 bases, V lost 3 bases, and 5 bases had no gene match. CDR3 size: 14 residues. CDR1 SGHRS and CDR2 YFSETQ come from the germline V gene. CDR3 bases: TGCGCCAGCAGCTGGGGGACTAGCGAAGACGAGCAGTACTTC. Encoded protein: CASSWGTSEDEQYF.

Many counts were recorded for this clonotype. The rearrangement joins TRBV19 to TRBJ2-5, with TRBD1 as a possible D gene (5 bases). Germline values: CDR1 LNHDA, CDR2 SQIVND (reference sequence). Deletions cut 7 bases from V and 6 bases from J, with 15 bases between. This CDR3 comprises 13 residues. In DNA form, the CDR3 reads TGTGCCAGTACCTCGACAGAAGAACAGACCCAGTACTTC. It is translated as CASTSTEEQTQYF.

This clonotype was detected a few times. This chain links TRBV7-3 with TRBJ2-5, with D maybe TRBD2 (6 bases). V lost 5 bases, J lost 1 base, and 11 bases lay in between. The germline gives CDR1 SGHTA, CDR2 FQGTGA. The CDR3 has 14 residues. CDR3 bases: TGTGCCAGCAGCACCGGGACTCTCCAAGAGACCCAGTACTTC. Translated, it gives CASSTGTLQETQYF.

This clonotype was detected many times. The chain combines TRBV11-1 with TRBJ2-6; unclear D gene. Germline V gene data show CDR1 as SGHAT and CDR2 as FQDESV (reference sequence). The CDR3 loop spans 15 amino acids. V was clipped by 7 bases and J by 0 bases, with 10 bases between them. Here the CDR3 reads CASTSTLSGANVLTF. CDR3 in DNA: TGTGCCAGCACCAGTACCCTCTCTGGGGCCAACGTCCTGACTTTC.

The V call is TRBV4-2, the J call TRBJ1-2; the D is unclear. Germline loops: CDR1 LGHNA, CDR2 YNFKEQ. This CDR3 has 15 residues. The V and J ends lost 0 bases and 2 bases respectively, with 10 bases between them. The CDR3 loop is CASSQDSDLNYGYTF. CDR3 in DNA: TGTGCCAGCAGCCAAGACAGCGACTTAAACTATGGCTACACCTTC.

This clonotype has at least ten counts. The chain links TRBV12-3 or TRBV12-4 to TRBJ1-5, with TRBD1 matching 8 bases. The CDR3 sequence is 15 residues long. J lost 2 bases, V lost 7 bases, and 7 bases had no gene match. CDR3 DNA sequence: TGTGCCAGCATCCAAGGGACAGGCCGCAATCAGCCCCAGCATTTT. It yields the protein CASIQGTGRNQPQHF.

At least ten counts were recorded for this clonotype. The rearrangement links TRBV5-6 to TRBJ1-2; D not resolved. Per germline, CDR1 SGHDT and CDR2 YYEEEE. V lost 3 bases, J lost 0 bases, and 6 bases lay in between. The CDR3 is made up of 13 amino acids. The CDR3: CASSSKANYGYTF. The CDR3 DNA follows: TGTGCCAGCAGCTCTAAAGCTAACTATGGCTACACCTTC.

The gene calls are TRBV28 and TRBJ1-5, with D possibly matching TRBD1 (5 bases). This CDR3 is built from 16 residues. Trimming removed 1 base from V and 7 bases from J, with 17 bases in between. Germline V lookup: CDR1 MDHEN, CDR2 SYDVKM. The CDR3 region has the DNA TGTGCCAGCAGTTTATTGGTAGGACAAAATGGGCAGCCCCAGCATTTT. Its translation is CASSLLVGQNGQPQHF.

This clonotype has at least ten counts. The chain carries TRBV14 and TRBJ2-5; possibly TRBD1 or TRBD2 for D (5 bases each). The CDR3 runs to 15 residues. Trimming shortened V by 4 bases and J by 0 bases, and 12 bases separated the two germline ends. In germline, CDR1 is SGHDN, CDR2 FVKESK. For the CDR3, the DNA is TGTGCCAGCAGCCTGTCCGGGGCATACCAAGAGACCCAGTACTTC. This encodes CASSLSGAYQETQYF. Together with reference TRBV14 and TRBJ2-5, the CDR3 gives the full variable domain: EAGVTQFPSHSVIEKGQTVTLRCDPISGHDNLYWYRRVMGKEIKFLLHFVKESKQDESGMPNNRFLAERTGGTYSTLKVQPAELEDSGVYFCASSLSGAYQETQYFGPGTRLLVL.

This clonotype was observed at least ten times. This sequence joins TRBV20-1 and TRBJ1-1, with D unclear. This CDR3 is built from 12 residues. Per germline, CDR1 DFQATT and CDR2 SNEGSKA (reference sequence). V lost 5 bases and J lost 0, with 7 bases in between. The CDR3 DNA reads TGCAGTGCTCTGACATTGAACACTGAAGCTTTCTTT. Translating gives CSALTLNTEAFF.

The sample holds many counts of this clonotype. The chain has TRBV12-3 or TRBV12-4 and TRBJ2-7, with TRBD2 identical over 7 bases. The length of the CDR3 is 17 residues. V dropped 5 bases and J dropped 3; count of bases not matched to a gene: 16. CDR3 nucleotides: TGTGCCAGCAGTGTCCGCCCAGGGCCCGGGGGGTTCTACGAGCAGTACTTC. It specifies CASSVRPGPGGFYEQYF.

This clonotype was counted many times. The chain combines TRBV6-5 with TRBJ1-5, with 7 bases identical to TRBD1. Germline values: CDR1 MNHEY, CDR2 SVGAGI. V lost 2 bases to trimming and J lost 8 bases; unmatched junction nucleotides: 9. The CDR3 loop spans 15 amino acids. The CDR3 DNA sequence: TGTGCCAGCAGTTACGTCCAGGGGGGCGTGAAGCCCCAGCATTTT. Residues: CASSYVQGGVKPQHF.

The chain joins TRBV20-1 to TRBJ2-5; tentative D call: TRBD2 (5 bases). CDR1 and CDR2 (germline): DFQATT, SNEGSKA (reference sequence). Trimming removed 3 bases from V and 1 base from J, with 12 bases in between. The length of the CDR3 is 14 residues. The CDR3 spells CSARDFPLQETQYF. The CDR3, as DNA: TGCAGTGCTAGGGACTTCCCTCTCCAAGAGACCCAGTACTTC.

This clonotype was observed many times. This rearrangement joins TRBV15 to TRBJ2-7, with 11 positions matching TRBD1. The germline CDR1 and CDR2 sequences are LNHNV and YYDKDF (reference sequence). V shed 5 bases, J shed 3 bases, and the junction held 9 bases outside the gene matches. CDR3 length: 16 amino acids. CDR3 region: CATSSLRGTGGYEQYF. The CDR3 DNA reads TGTGCCACCAGCTCCCTGAGGGGGACAGGGGGCTACGAGCAGTACTTC.

V is TRBV7-9 and J is TRBJ1-2; D remains unclear. The V gene lost 6 bases and the J gene lost 7 bases, with 15 bases spanning the gap. Looked up from germline, CDR1 is SEHNR and CDR2 is FQNEAQ (reference sequence). The CDR3 covers 13 residues. The CDR3 DNA sequence: TGTGCCAGCAGTGTAGGAGCTCTGGGTGGCTACACCTTC. Translation: CASSVGALGGYTF.

This clonotype was counted at least ten times. The V gene is TRBV5-1, the J gene TRBJ2-7, with a tentative D call TRBD1 (6 bases). This CDR3 is built from 13 residues. CDR1 and CDR2 (germline): SGHRS, YFSETQ. V was clipped by 4 bases and J by 3 bases, with 11 bases between them. CDR3 residues: CASSIQGGYEQYF. The DNA of the CDR3 is TGCGCCAGCAGCATACAGGGCGGCTACGAGCAGTACTTC.

This clonotype was recorded at least ten times. The V call is TRBV7-3, the J call TRBJ2-5; 11 bases are shared with TRBD1. Losses at the gene ends were 4 bases for V and 4 bases for J; bases not matched to a gene: 2. Germline-derived CDR1 and CDR2 are SGHTA and FQGTGA. This CDR3 comprises 14 residues. CDR3 loop: CASSSGTGGETQYF. The CDR3 DNA sequence: TGTGCCAGCAGCTCAGGGACAGGGGGAGAGACCCAGTACTTC.

The chain carries TRBV9 and TRBJ1-6; possibly TRBD1 for D (6 bases). V lost 0 bases to trimming and J lost 10 bases, with 14 bases between them. Germline-derived CDR1 and CDR2 are SGDLS and YYNGEE. This CDR3 has 15 residues. The CDR3, as DNA: TGTGCCAGCAGCGTAGTTACAGGGTGGAAGTCACCCCTCCACTTT. Its translation: CASSVVTGWKSPLHF.

In this sample, this clonotype turned up many times. The rearrangement joins TRBV12-3 or TRBV12-4 to TRBJ2-7; the match to TRBD1 covers 7 bases. The CDR3 spans 14 residues. With V trimmed by 7 bases and J by 2 bases, 8 bases remained unmatched. CDR3 nucleotide sequence: TGTGCCAGCACCGCCGGACAGGACCCCTACGAGCAGTACTTC. The encoded protein is CASTAGQDPYEQYF.

The chain uses TRBV5-1 and TRBJ1-1; D call uncertain. Trimming left V 3 bases short and J 3 bases short, with 9 bases between. Germline assignment: CDR1 SGHRS and CDR2 YFSETQ. The CDR3 spans 13 residues. The CDR3: CASSWEVDTEAFF. The CDR3 nucleotides are TGCGCCAGCAGCTGGGAGGTCGACACTGAAGCTTTCTTT.

This clonotype was picked up a small number of times. This CDR3 fails to terminate in the conserved phenylalanine or tryptophan, so it likely reflects a read error. CDR3 nucleotides: TGCGCCAGCAGGACAGGCCTGAACACTGAAGCTTTCCTT. It translates to CASRTGLNTEAFL. V gene TRBV5-1 combines with J gene TRBJ1-1; weak D call: TRBD1 (6 bases). The germline V gene encodes CDR1 SGHRS and CDR2 YFSETQ. This CDR3 has 13 amino acids. Trimming pared 5 bases from V and 0 bases from J, leaving 8 bases between.

This clonotype has a handful of counts. The gene calls are TRBV2 and TRBJ2-5; D call uncertain. The V end was cut by 7 bases, the J end by 1 base, with 16 bases between. The CDR3 loop spans 15 amino acids. The germline CDR1 and CDR2 sequences are SNHLY and FYNNEI. CDR3 protein: CASTDPMEGQETQYF. As DNA, the CDR3 is TGTGCCAGCACCGATCCGATGGAAGGCCAAGAGACCCAGTACTTC.

This clonotype was seen many times. This rearrangement joins TRBV19 to TRBJ1-1; D not resolved. Germline values: CDR1 LNHDA, CDR2 SQIVND (reference sequence). The CDR3 length is 13 residues. V was shortened by 5 bases and J by 5 bases, with 12 bases between the two germline ends. The chain's CDR3 is CASSRPLSTEAFF. In nucleotides, the CDR3 is TGTGCCAGTAGTCGACCGTTAAGTACTGAAGCTTTCTTT.

This clonotype has only a few counts. The chain uses TRBV5-1 and TRBJ1-6; D remains ambiguous. The CDR3 is 12 residues long. In germline, CDR1 is SGHRS, CDR2 YFSETQ. The V gene lost 0 bases and the J gene lost 5 bases, with 0 bases spanning the gap. In DNA, the CDR3 is TGCGCCAGCAGCTTGGATAATTCACCCCTCCACTTT. The encoded protein is CASSLDNSPLHF.